This passage covers 3 T cell receptor beta chains from one sample sequenced in a study of cytomegalovirus exposure and HLA in healthy donors. Clones were read by immunoSEQ multiplex PCR, and TCRdb kept only the in-frame ones, dropping some. The table lists more than 250,000 clones, roughly 88% of them singletons. Input material: PBMCs. Receptor source: a woman aged 18 to 35 in good health and CMV-seronegative.

V gene TRBV28 combines with J gene TRBJ2-1, with D hard to call. This CDR3 has 12 amino acids. CDR1 and CDR2 (germline): MDHEN, SYDVKM. Trimming pared 8 bases from V and 6 bases from J, leaving 11 bases between. The chain's CDR3 is CASGPRPNEQFF. The CDR3 DNA follows: TGTGCCAGCGGGCCCCGCCCCAATGAGCAGTTCTTC.

The V call is TRBV4-2, the J call TRBJ2-3; the D is unclear. Trimming removed 0 bases from V and 4 bases from J, with 11 bases in between. The CDR3 totals 15 residues. Germline-derived CDR1 and CDR2 are LGHNA and YNFKEQ. CDR3 coding DNA: TGTGCCAGCAGCCAAGATGGTCCCGCGGCAGATACGCAGTATTTT. Its translation is CASSQDGPAADTQYF.

The rearrangement links TRBV10-3 to TRBJ2-5; TRBD1 matches 9 bases. Trimming took 10 bases from V and 5 from J; bases not matched to a gene: 8. Per germline, CDR1 ENHRY and CDR2 SYGVKD. The CDR3 consists of 13 residues. CDR3 sequence (DNA): TGTGCCACCTTGGGGACAGGGCGGGAGACCCAGTACTTC. Its protein product is CATLGTGRETQYF.